This T cell receptor (beta chain) derives from a study of blood T cell repertoires in COVID-19. Study context: T cells, B-cell-depleted T cells, or PBMCs provided the cDNA or gDNA that served as material.

This clone occurred once. As originally analysed: Reference gene primer amplification gave estimated nucleated cell counts. The repertoire was sequenced with immunoSEQ multiplex PCR; TCRdb's copy has only in-frame clones and lacks some. V, J and clone size reflect that table, while D and trimming were determined from the DNA. Among hundreds of thousands of clones listed, 75% to 90% were seen once. CDR3 length equals 17 residues. V shed 10 bases, J shed 3 bases, and the junction held 12 bases outside the gene matches. Per germline, CDR1 MGHDK and CDR2 SYGVNS. Individuals aged roughly 18 to 95 years were recruited from about two dozen US areas. Which cohort a participant joined came from the clinical history participants gave.

The sample taken for sequencing was PBMCs or T cells enriched from blood (not recorded which). The sequence was collected from a woman in her forties with acute COVID-19. The J gene is TRBJ2-7, the V gene TRBV25-1; TRBD2 matches 16 bases. The chain's CDR3 is CATQGLAGGRAVYEQYF. For the CDR3, the DNA is TGTGCCACCCAGGGACTAGCGGGAGGGCGAGCTGTCTACGAGCAGTACTTC.